Shown below are 5 T cell receptor beta chains from a single sample sequenced in a study of T cell changes during pregnancy in multiple sclerosis. Only in-frame clones appear in the TCRdb table, and some are missing; sequencing was by immunoSEQ multiplex PCR. The table has around 88,000 clones, 90% to 95% seen once. The source material was peripheral blood, sampled after pregnancy. Every receptor here comes from a female donor in good health, enrolled as a control in a pregnancy study.

About this clone itself: One junction end does not reproduce the germline sequence, and a read error may be involved. CDR3 in amino acids: CASSLAGLGETQYF. The CDR3 DNA follows: TGTGCTAGCAGCTTAGCGGGGCTGGGGGAGACCCAGTACTTC. The V and J genes are TRBV7-7 and TRBJ2-5, with TRBD2 identical over 8 bases. This CDR3 spans 14 amino acids. Germline V gives CDR1 SSHAT, CDR2 FNYEAQ (reference sequence). The variable domain in full, completed from reference TRBV7-7 and TRBJ2-5, reads GAGVSQSPRYKVTKRGQDVTLRCDPISSHATLYWYQQALGQGPEFLTYFNYEAQPDKSGLPSDRFSAERPEGSISTLTIQRTEQRDSAMYRCASSLAGLGETQYFGPGTRLLVL.

The chain has TRBV7-3 and TRBJ1-5; D is unresolved. Germline V CDR1 and CDR2: SGHTA, FQGTGA. Between the trimmed V and J ends, which lost 7 bases and 11 bases, there was a span of 21 bases. This CDR3 spans 14 amino acids. CDR3 sequence reads: CASTDTGSPGAQHF. CDR3 bases: TGTGCCAGCACCGACACGGGCAGCCCCGGGGCCCAGCATTTT. The full variable domain, with the rest looked up from reference TRBV7-3 and TRBJ1-5, is GAGVSQTPSNKVTEKGKYVELRCDPISGHTALYWYRQSLGQGPEFLIYFQGTGAADDSGLPNDRFFAVRPEGSVSTLKIQRTERGDSAVYLCASTDTGSPGAQHFGDGTRLSIL.

The chain carries TRBV30 and TRBJ1-3; D uncertain. The V end lost 3 bases, the J end lost 0 bases, and 9 bases lay between the germline ends. This CDR3 region has 14 residues. Germline assignment: CDR1 GTSNPN and CDR2 SVGIG (reference sequence). This chain's CDR3 is CAWRSRISGNTIYF. The CDR3 region has the DNA TGTGCCTGGAGATCGCGGATCTCTGGAAACACCATATATTTT.

The chain is built from TRBV6-6 and TRBJ1-2; TRBD1 aligns across 9 bases. Germline V gives CDR1 MNHNY, CDR2 SVGAGI (reference sequence). The CDR3 sequence is 15 residues long. The V gene end was trimmed by 2 bases and the J gene end by 5 bases; junction bases not matched to a gene: 6. The CDR3 spells CASSYGQGTEYGYTF. CDR3 sequence (DNA): TGTGCCAGCAGTTACGGACAGGGGACGGAGTATGGCTACACCTTC.

The chain is built from TRBV5-5 and TRBJ2-3; 9 nucleotides line up with TRBD1. Germline V gives CDR1 SGHKS, CDR2 YYEKEE (reference sequence). This CDR3 region has 14 residues. With V trimmed by 8 bases and J by 3 bases, 7 bases remained unmatched. This CDR3 is CASLGTGRTDTQYF. For the CDR3, the DNA is TGTGCCAGTCTTGGGACAGGGAGAACAGATACGCAGTATTTT. The full variable domain, in which reference TRBV5-5 and TRBJ2-3 provide the parts outside the CDR3, is DAGVTQSPTHLIKTRGQQVTLRCSPISGHKSVSWYQQVLGQGPQFIFQYYEKEERGRGNFPDRFSARQFPNYSSELNVNALLLGDSALYLCASLGTGRTDTQYFGPGTRLTVL.